This T cell receptor (beta chain) comes out of a study of technical replicates of blood from several donors. Germline loops: CDR1 SGHAT, CDR2 FQNNGV. V was shortened by 2 bases and J by 11 bases, with 13 bases between the two germline ends. The CDR3 is 14 residues long. Clones were sequenced by immunoSEQ multiplex PCR, and TCRdb holds only the in-frame ones, with some missing. This sample has tens of thousands of clones, with 90% to 95% found just once. The material sequenced was T cells isolated from PBMCs. The rearrangement joins TRBV11-2 to TRBJ1-6; a possible D gene is TRBD1 (6 bases). This clonotype was sampled from a human donor in good health. CDR3 residues: CASSLNFQGTPLHF. DNA for the CDR3: TGTGCCAGCAGCTTAAATTTCCAGGGGACACCCCTCCACTTT.